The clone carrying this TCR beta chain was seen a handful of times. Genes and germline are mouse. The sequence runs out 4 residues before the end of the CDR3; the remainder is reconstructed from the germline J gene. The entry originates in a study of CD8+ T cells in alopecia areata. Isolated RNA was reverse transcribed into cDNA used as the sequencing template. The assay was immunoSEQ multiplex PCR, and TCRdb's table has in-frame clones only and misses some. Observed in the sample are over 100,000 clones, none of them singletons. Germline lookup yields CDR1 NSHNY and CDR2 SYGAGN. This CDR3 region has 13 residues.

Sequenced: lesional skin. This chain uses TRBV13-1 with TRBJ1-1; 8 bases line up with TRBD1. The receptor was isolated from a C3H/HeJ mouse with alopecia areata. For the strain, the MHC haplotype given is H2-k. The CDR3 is CASNRQGRTEVFF. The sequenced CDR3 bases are TGTGCCAGCAATCGACAGGGGAGGACA.